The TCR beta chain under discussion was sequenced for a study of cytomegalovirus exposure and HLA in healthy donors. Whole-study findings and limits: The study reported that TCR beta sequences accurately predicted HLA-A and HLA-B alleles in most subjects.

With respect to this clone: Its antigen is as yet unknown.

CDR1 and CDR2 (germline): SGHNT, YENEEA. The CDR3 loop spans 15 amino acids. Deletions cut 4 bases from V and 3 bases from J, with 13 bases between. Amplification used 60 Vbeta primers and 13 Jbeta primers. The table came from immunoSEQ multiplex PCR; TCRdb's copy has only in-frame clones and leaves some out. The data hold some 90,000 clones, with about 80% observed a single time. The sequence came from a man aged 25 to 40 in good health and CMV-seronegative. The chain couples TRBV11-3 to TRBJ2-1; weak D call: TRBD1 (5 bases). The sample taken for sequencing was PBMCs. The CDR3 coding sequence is TGTGCCAGCAGCTCCAGGGATACCCGCTACAATGAGCAGTTCTTC. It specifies CASSSRDTRYNEQFF. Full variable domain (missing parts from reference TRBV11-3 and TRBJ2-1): EAGVVQSPRYKIIEKKQPVAFWCNPISGHNTLYWYLQNLGQGPELLIRYENEEAVDDSQLPKDRFSAERLKGVDSTLKIQPAELGDSAVYLCASSSRDTRYNEQFFGPGTRLTVL.